These 3 T cell receptor beta chains came from one sample sequenced in a study of blood T cell repertoires in COVID-19. The protocol was immunoSEQ multiplex PCR, while the TCRdb copy is restricted to in-frame clones and leaves out a portion. In the table there are roughly 39,000 clones, around 89% of which are singletons. Sequenced: peripheral blood. All receptors derive from a man aged 30 to 39 with active or convalescent COVID-19.

The CDR3 protein is CSVVVTGAFF. The CDR3 nucleotides are TGCAGCGTTGTAGTGACAGGAGCTTTCTTT. V and J are TRBV29-1 and TRBJ1-1, with D possibly TRBD1 on 6 matching bases. Deletions cut 4 bases from V and 10 bases from J, with 10 bases between. From germline, CDR1 is SQVTM and CDR2 ANQGSEA. The CDR3 is made up of 10 amino acids.

V usage is TRBV27 and J usage is TRBJ2-3; 9 bases agree with TRBD2. After removal of 6 bases from V and 2 bases from J, the junction contained 9 bases not matched to a gene. This CDR3 has 16 amino acids. Germline V gives CDR1 MNHEY, CDR2 SMNVEV (reference sequence). DNA of the CDR3: TGTGCCAGCAGAAGCCAGCGGGAGGTCACCACAGATACGCAGTATTTT. Protein product: CASRSQREVTTDTQYF.

The chain couples TRBV19 to TRBJ1-5; 9 nucleotides agree with TRBD1. Losses at the gene ends were 4 bases for V and 4 bases for J; bases not matched to a gene: 8. CDR1 LNHDA and CDR2 SQIVND come from the germline V gene (reference sequence). The CDR3 runs to 16 residues. CDR3 amino acids: CASSTYRGQGNQPQHF. The CDR3, as DNA: TGTGCCAGTAGTACCTACAGGGGGCAGGGTAATCAGCCCCAGCATTTT.